Following are 2 T cell receptor beta chains from one sample sequenced in a study of cytomegalovirus exposure and HLA in healthy donors. PCR amplification relied on 60 Vbeta primers (plus 13 Jbeta primers). Data came from immunoSEQ multiplex PCR; TCRdb stores just in-frame clones and leaves some out. The table has just over 85,000 clones, more than 70% seen once; the top ten hold roughly 3%. The material sequenced was PBMCs. The receptors were sampled from a man aged 35-49 years in good health and CMV-seronegative.

The V call is TRBV6-1, the J call TRBJ1-5; D possibly corresponds to TRBD1 (5 bases). The CDR3 has 15 amino acids. Germline values: CDR1 MNHNS, CDR2 SASEGT. The V gene lost 1 base and the J gene lost 6 bases, with 13 bases spanning the gap. CDR3 DNA sequence: TGTGCCAGCAGTGAAGGGGGCGGCCCGCGTCAGCCCCAGCATTTT. Translating it yields CASSEGGGPRQPQHF.

The chain has TRBV9 and TRBJ2-7; D call uncertain. CDR3 length equals 12 residues. Germline V gene data show CDR1 as SGDLS and CDR2 as YYNGEE. The V end lost 3 bases, the J end lost 6 bases, and 10 bases lay between the germline ends. Written as DNA, the CDR3 is TGTGCCAGCAGCGCTGACGACACCGAGCAGTACTTC. It codes for CASSADDTEQYF.